This T cell receptor beta chain was recorded in a study of T-cell reconstitution after alpha-beta-depleted transplantation in children. This clonotype has at least ten counts. The CDR3 extends over 12 amino acids. The germline gives CDR1 DFQATT, CDR2 SNEGSKA (reference sequence). V lost 5 bases, J lost 7 bases, and 12 bases lay in between. This sample's TCRbeta library carried unique molecular identifier barcodes. TCRdb reprocessed the PCR reads with MiXCR, giving one entry per CDR3 protein. Altogether 640,000 or so distinct CDR3 sequences are present, 16% being singletons, with the ten largest covering over 0.95%.

The receptor was isolated from a human donor who donated a stem cell graft to a child with acute myeloid leukemia. The V and J genes are TRBV20-1 and TRBJ2-1; D not resolved. The sample here was PBMCs from the stem cell graft donor, taken from the stem cell graft. CDR3 protein: CSARRSGNEQFF. CDR3 bases: TGCAGTGCTCGCAGGTCGGGTAATGAGCAGTTCTTC.